This T cell receptor (beta chain) appears in the sequencing data of a study of OX40 agonist ivuxolimab in advanced cancers. Study in general: Ivuxolimab, an agonist antibody against OX40 (CD134), was given to patients. Every 2 weeks, patients got intravenous ivuxolimab at one of six dose levels (0.01-10 mg/kg).

Points on this clone: The antigen remains unidentified.

Trimming took off 5 bases at V and 8 bases at J, with 21 bases between the two ends. The CDR3 consists of 16 residues. Germline V lookup: CDR1 PRHDT, CDR2 FYEKMQ (reference sequence). Study conclusions and caveats: Clonal expansion among partial responders at 0.1-3.0 mg/kg ranked near the lowest.

Method: immunoSEQ multiplex PCR; TCRdb's copy keeps in-frame clones and lacks some. The sample records some 46,000 clones, roughly 86% being singletons. The gene calls are TRBV13 and TRBJ1-4, with D maybe TRBD1 (6 bases). The material was CD4+ or CD8+ T cells sorted from blood, obtained in a trial of the OX40 agonist ivuxolimab. The receptor's source is an adult with an advanced solid tumor such as melanoma, head and neck, liver or kidney cancer. CDR3 residues: CASSETASGHGEKLFF. The CDR3 nucleotides are TGTGCCAGCAGCGAGACAGCTTCGGGACACGGGGAAAAACTGTTTTTT.